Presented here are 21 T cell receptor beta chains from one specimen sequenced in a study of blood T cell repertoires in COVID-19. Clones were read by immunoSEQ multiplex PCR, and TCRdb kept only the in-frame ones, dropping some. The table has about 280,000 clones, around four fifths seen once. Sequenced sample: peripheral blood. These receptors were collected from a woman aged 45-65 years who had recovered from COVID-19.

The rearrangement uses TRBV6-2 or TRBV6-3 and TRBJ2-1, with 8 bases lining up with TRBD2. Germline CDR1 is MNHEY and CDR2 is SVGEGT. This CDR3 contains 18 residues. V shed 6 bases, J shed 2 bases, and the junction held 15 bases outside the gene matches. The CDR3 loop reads CASSLWAGGSLTYNEQFF. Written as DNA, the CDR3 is TGTGCCAGCAGCCTCTGGGCGGGGGGTTCACTCACCTACAATGAGCAGTTCTTC.

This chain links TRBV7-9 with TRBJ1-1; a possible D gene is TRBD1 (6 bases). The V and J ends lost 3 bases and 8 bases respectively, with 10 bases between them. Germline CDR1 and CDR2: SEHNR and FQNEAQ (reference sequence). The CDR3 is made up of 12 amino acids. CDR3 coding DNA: TGTGCCAGCAGCTTTTGGGGGCTAGAAGCTTTCTTT. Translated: CASSFWGLEAFF.

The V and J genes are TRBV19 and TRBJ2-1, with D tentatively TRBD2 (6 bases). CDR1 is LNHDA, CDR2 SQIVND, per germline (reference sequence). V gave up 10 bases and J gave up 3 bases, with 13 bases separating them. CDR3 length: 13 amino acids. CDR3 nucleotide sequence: TGTGCCACCCGGGACTCCTACTACAATGAGCAGTTCTTC. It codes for CATRDSYYNEQFF.

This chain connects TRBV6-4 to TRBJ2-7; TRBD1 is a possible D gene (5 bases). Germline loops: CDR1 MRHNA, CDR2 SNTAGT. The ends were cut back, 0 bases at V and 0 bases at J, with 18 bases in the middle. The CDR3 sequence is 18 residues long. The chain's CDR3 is CASSDSIVHRSSSYEQYF. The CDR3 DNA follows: TGTGCCAGCAGTGACTCAATTGTGCACAGGTCCTCCTCCTACGAGCAGTACTTC.

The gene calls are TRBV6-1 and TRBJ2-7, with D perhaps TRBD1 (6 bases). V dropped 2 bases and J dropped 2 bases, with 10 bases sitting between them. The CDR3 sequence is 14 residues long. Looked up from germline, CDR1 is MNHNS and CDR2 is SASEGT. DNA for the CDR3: TGTGCCAGCAGTGAAAATGGGGGCACCTACGAGCAGTACTTC. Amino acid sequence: CASSENGGTYEQYF.

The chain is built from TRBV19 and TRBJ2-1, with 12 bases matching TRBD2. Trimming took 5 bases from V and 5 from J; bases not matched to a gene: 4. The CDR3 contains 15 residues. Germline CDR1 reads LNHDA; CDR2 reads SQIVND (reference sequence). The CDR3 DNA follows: TGTGCCAGTAGTGGCAGACTAGCGGGGGACAATGAGCAGTTCTTC. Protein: CASSGRLAGDNEQFF.

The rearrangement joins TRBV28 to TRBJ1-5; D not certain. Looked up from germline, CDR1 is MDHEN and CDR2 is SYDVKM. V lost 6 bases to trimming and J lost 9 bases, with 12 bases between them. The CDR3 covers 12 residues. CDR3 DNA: TGTGCCAGCAGCTCCCCGGGGAGGCCCCAGCATTTT. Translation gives CASSSPGRPQHF.

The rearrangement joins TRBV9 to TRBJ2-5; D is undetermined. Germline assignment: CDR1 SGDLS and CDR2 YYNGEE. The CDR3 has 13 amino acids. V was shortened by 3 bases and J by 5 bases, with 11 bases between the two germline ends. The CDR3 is CASSESREETQYF. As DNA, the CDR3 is TGTGCCAGCAGCGAGTCGAGAGAGGAGACCCAGTACTTC.

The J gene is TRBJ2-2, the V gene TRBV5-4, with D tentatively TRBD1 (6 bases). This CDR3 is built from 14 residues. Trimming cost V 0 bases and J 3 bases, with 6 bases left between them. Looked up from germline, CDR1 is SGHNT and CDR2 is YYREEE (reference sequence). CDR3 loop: CASSLGTDTGELFF. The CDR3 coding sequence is TGTGCCAGCAGCTTGGGGACAGACACCGGGGAGCTGTTTTTT.

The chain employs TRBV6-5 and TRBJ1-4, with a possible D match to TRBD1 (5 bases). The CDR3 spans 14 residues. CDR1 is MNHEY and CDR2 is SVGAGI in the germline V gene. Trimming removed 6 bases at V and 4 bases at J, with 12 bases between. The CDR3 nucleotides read TGTGCCAGCAGGCAGCAGGGTTATAATGAAAAACTGTTTTTT. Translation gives CASRQQGYNEKLFF.

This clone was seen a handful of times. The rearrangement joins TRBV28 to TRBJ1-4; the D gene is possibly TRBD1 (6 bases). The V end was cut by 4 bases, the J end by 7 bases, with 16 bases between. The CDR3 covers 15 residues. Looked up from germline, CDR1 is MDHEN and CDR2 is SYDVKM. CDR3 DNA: TGTGCCAGCAGTTCCAGCGGGGGGCGCGGTGAAAAACTGTTTTTT. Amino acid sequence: CASSSSGGRGEKLFF.

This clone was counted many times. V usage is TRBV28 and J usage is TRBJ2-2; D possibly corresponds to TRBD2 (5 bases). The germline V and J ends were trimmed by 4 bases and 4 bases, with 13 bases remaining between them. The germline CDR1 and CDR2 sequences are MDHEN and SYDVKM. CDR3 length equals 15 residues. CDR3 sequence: CASSSAGLGTGELFF. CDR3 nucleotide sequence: TGTGCCAGCAGTTCCGCCGGACTGGGCACCGGGGAGCTGTTTTTT.

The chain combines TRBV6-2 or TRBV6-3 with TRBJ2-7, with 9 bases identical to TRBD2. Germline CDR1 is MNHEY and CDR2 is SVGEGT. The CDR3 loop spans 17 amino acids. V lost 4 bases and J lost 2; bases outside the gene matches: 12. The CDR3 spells CASSSGFAGGMTYEQYF. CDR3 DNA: TGTGCCAGCAGTTCCGGTTTCGCGGGAGGGATGACCTACGAGCAGTACTTC.

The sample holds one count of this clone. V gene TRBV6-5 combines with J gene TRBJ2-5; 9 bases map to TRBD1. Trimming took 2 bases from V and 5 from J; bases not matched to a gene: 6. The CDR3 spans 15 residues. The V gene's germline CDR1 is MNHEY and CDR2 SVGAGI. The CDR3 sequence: CASSYGTGSVETQYF. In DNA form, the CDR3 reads TGTGCCAGCAGTTACGGGACAGGGTCGGTGGAGACCCAGTACTTC.

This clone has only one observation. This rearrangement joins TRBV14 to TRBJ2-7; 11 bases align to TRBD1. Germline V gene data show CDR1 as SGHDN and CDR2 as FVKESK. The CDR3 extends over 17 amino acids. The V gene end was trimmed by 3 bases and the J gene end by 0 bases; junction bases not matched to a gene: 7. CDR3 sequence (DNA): TGTGCCAGCAGCCAGAGGACAGGGGGCGTCCGCTCCTACGAGCAGTACTTC. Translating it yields CASSQRTGGVRSYEQYF. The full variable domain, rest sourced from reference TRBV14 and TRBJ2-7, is EAGVTQFPSHSVIEKGQTVTLRCDPISGHDNLYWYRRVMGKEIKFLLHFVKESKQDESGMPNNRFLAERTGGTYSTLKVQPAELEDSGVYFCASSQRTGGVRSYEQYFGPGTRLTVT.

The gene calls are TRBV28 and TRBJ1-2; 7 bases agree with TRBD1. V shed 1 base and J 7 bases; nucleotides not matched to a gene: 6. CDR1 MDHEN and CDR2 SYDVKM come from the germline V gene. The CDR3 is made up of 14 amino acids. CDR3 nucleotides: TGTGCCAGCAGTTTATCCGGGACAGAGTTTGGCTACACCTTC. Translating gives CASSLSGTEFGYTF.

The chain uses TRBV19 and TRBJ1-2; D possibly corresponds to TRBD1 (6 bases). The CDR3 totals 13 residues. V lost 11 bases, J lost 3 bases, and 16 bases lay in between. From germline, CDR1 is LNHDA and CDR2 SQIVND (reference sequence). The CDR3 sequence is CASTAGAYYGYTF. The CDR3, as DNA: TGTGCCTCGACCGCAGGGGCCTACTATGGCTACACCTTC.

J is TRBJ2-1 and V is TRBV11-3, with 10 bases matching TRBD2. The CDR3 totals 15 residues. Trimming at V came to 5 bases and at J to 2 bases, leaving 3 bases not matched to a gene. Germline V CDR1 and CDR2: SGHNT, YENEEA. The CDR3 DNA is TGTGCCAGCAGCATGAGCGGGGGGGCCTACAATGAGCAGTTCTTC. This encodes CASSMSGGAYNEQFF.

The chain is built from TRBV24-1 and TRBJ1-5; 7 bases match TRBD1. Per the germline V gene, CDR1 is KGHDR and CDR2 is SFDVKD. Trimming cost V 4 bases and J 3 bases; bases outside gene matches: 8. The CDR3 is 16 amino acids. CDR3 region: CATSDRGGVINQPQHF. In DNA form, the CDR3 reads TGTGCCACCAGTGACAGAGGGGGCGTGATCAATCAGCCCCAGCATTTT.

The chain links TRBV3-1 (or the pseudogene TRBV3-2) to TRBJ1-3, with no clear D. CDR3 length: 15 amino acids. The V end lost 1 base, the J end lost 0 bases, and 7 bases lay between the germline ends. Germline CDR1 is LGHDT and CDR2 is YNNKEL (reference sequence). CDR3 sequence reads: CASSQGGYSGNTIYF. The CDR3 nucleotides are TGTGCCAGCAGCCAAGGCGGATACTCTGGAAACACCATATATTTT.

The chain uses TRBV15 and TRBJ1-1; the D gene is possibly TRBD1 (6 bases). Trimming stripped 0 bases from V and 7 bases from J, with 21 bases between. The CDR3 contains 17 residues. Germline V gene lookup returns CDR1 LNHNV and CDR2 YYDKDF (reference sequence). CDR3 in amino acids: CATSRDPMGGGDDEAFF. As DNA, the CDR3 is TGTGCCACCAGCAGAGATCCCATGGGGGGGGGCGACGATGAAGCTTTCTTT.